This T cell receptor (beta chain) was recovered during a study of T cell responses to AZD1222 COVID-19 vaccine (dated by TCRdb to the early 2020s). For the wider study: TCR sequencing covered roughly 230 trial participants: 200 to 220 given two doses of AZD1222 and approximately 25 given two doses of MenACWY control vaccine. Trial participants were enrolled into age subgroups of 18-55, 56-69 and 70-plus years, which contained about 150, 28 and 57 TCR-sequenced participants, respectively.

In the paper's terms, the time point label means: about 28 days (+/-7) after the second vaccine dose. Because spike-specific TCR depth and breadth did not differ between the two schedules, AZD1222 recipients who got a second dose at roughly 4 weeks were pooled with those who got a second dose at roughly 12 weeks. Vaccinee samples came from UK trials COV001 and COV002, including a single-blind randomized controlled phase 2/3 trial of AZD1222 (ChAdOx1 nCoV-19) in healthy adults. For TCRbeta chain sequencing, PBMC samples from trial participants were taken at day 0 and at day 28 after the second dose. Turning to this clone: Its antigen is not yet known. It has no much larger one-base neighbor in the sample; base qualities were not kept.

The full study reports these points: Epitopes outside the regions mutated in the B.1.351 and B.1.1.7 variants were reportedly recognized by nearly half of the unique spike-specific TCRs. Conclusions about previously exposed vaccinees are limited because only six or seven AZD1222 recipients were SARS-CoV-2 seropositive at baseline. In the small 56-69-year group, the increase in depth fell short of significance, most likely because of low power. A significant rise in spike-specific TCR breadth and depth was observed after two AZD1222 doses relative to day 0 and relative to MenACWY recipients. Participants were mostly white British, with more females than males. The authors suggested clonal diversity may have been underestimated. Because no day 14 peak-response samples were available, repertoires were characterized only after the peak T cell response. The vaccine-associated CD4 TCRs covered the entire spike protein, and the dominant responses fell in regions 160-218 and 743-854.

The CDR3 covers 14 residues, taking in both the cysteine and the phenylalanine. Left in the record is the CDR3 DNA by itself, 42 bases read in frame from the first base. Trimming at the junction amounts to 3 bases on V and 2 bases on J, and the germline ends lie 11 bases apart. From the germline V gene, CDR1 is KGHSH and CDR2 is LQKENI. The CDR3 regions of human TCRbeta chains were analyzed by immunosequencing. On the authors' methods: Repertoire TCRs were checked for matches against a reference library of SARS-CoV-2-specific TCRs that had been generated using the MIRA antigen-specificity platform. Breadth meant the fraction of unique TCRs that were SARS-CoV-2-associated, whereas depth meant the fraction of total T cells that were SARS-CoV-2-associated. Each spike-specific TCR was assigned to its reactive spike region and to a CD4 or CD8 class using the MIRA data. Log10-transformed breadth and depth values were compared by one-way ANOVA with Sidak's multiple comparisons tests. Here the immuneACCESS table is served through TCRdb, limited to in-frame sequences with V and J called. Missing clones are a known gap in these copies; in checked studies unresolved V genes cover under half, and the rest lacks a known reason. V, J and clone size reflect that table, while D and trimming were determined from the DNA. This sample gives roughly 180,000 clones in total; around 90% of them show up just once. The ten top clones hold around 1.3% of the sample.

The clonotype comes from an adult who received the AZD1222 COVID-19 vaccine. The source material was peripheral blood, sampled 28 days after the second AZD1222 dose. The V and J genes are TRBV18 and TRBJ2-7, with no D gene named confidently. The CDR3 loop reads CASSPPEKPYEQYF. The DNA sequence follows: TGTGCCAGCTCACCGCCAGAAAAACCCTACGAGCAGTACTTC.